This entry lists 3 T cell receptor beta chains sequenced from one sample in a study of PD-1 blockade in classical Hodgkin lymphoma. Each and every patient relapsed after autologous stem cell transplantation, and patients got differing brentuximab vedotin exposure. The assay was immunoSEQ multiplex PCR, and TCRdb's table has in-frame clones only and misses some. This table has just over 60,000 clones, around 88% appearing once. The starting material was peripheral blood mononuclear cells (PBMCs), obtained at baseline. The receptors here all came from a human donor with classical Hodgkin lymphoma.

The genes are TRBV7-3 and TRBJ2-5; D call uncertain. V shed 3 bases and J shed 5 bases, with 19 bases lying between them. The CDR3 sequence is 16 residues long. CDR1 and CDR2 (germline): SGHTA, FQGTGA. The CDR3 here is CASSFGSEAAGETQYF. For the CDR3, the DNA is TGTGCCAGCAGCTTCGGGTCAGAGGCGGCCGGGGAGACCCAGTACTTC.

The V call is TRBV4-3, the J call TRBJ1-3; possible D gene TRBD1, 5 bases. The CDR3 has 15 amino acids. V was clipped by 0 bases and J by 0 bases, with 6 bases between them. CDR1 and CDR2 (germline): LGHNA, YSLEER. The CDR3 coding sequence is TGCGCCAGCAGCCAAGACACAGGCTCTGGAAACACCATATATTTT. Residues: CASSQDTGSGNTIYF.

V usage is TRBV5-6 and J usage is TRBJ2-7; tentative D call: TRBD2 (6 bases). V dropped 4 bases and J dropped 2 bases, with 13 bases sitting between them. This CDR3 contains 14 residues. CDR1 is SGHDT and CDR2 is YYEEEE in the germline V gene. The chain's CDR3 is CASSPRGSPYEQYF. CDR3 DNA: TGTGCCAGCAGCCCGCGGGGTAGTCCCTACGAGCAGTACTTC.